These 26 T cell receptor beta chains were sequenced from one sample in a study of blood T cell repertoires in COVID-19. Libraries were prepared by immunoSEQ multiplex PCR; TCRdb keeps only in-frame clonotypes and omits some of them. The sample includes a few hundred thousand clones, roughly 89% of them seen just once. Sequencing was done on a sample of peripheral blood. The receptors shown here come from a woman aged 35 to 49 with COVID-19, enrolled during active disease.

The chain is built from TRBV11-3 and TRBJ1-2; D call uncertain. CDR1 is SGHNT, CDR2 YENEEA, per germline. Deletions cut 5 bases from V and 5 bases from J, with 27 bases between. This CDR3 has 18 amino acids. CDR3 sequence: CASSVRYRWRCVEYGYTF. The CDR3 DNA follows: TGTGCCAGCAGCGTTAGATACAGATGGAGGTGTGTGGAGTATGGCTACACCTTC.

V gene TRBV19 combines with J gene TRBJ2-7, with D possibly TRBD1 on 6 matching bases. With 6 bases removed from V and 4 bases from J, the gap between germline ends came to 19 bases. This CDR3 contains 15 residues. CDR1 and CDR2 (germline): LNHDA, SQIVND (reference sequence). The CDR3, as DNA: TGTGCCAGTAGCCCCACCACAGGGATTCCATACGAGCAGTACTTC. Translation: CASSPTTGIPYEQYF.

The chain links TRBV6-2 or TRBV6-3 to TRBJ2-7; no clear D gene. The germline V gene encodes CDR1 MNHEY and CDR2 SVGEGT. The CDR3 spans 11 residues. V dropped 4 bases and J dropped 5 bases, with 6 bases sitting between them. CDR3: CASSLGHEQYF. CDR3 coding DNA: TGTGCCAGCAGTTTGGGCCACGAGCAGTACTTC.

The chain has TRBV7-3 and TRBJ2-1; 7 nucleotides match TRBD1. In germline, CDR1 is SGHTA, CDR2 FQGTGA. With V trimmed by 2 bases and J by 7 bases, 14 bases remained unmatched. This CDR3 is built from 17 residues. The chain's CDR3 is CASSLWARDRVRNEQFF. CDR3 sequence (DNA): TGTGCCAGCAGCTTATGGGCCCGAGACAGGGTCCGGAATGAGCAGTTCTTC.

On this clone: The same CDR3 also results from other DNA sequences found in this sample. The rearrangement joins TRBV7-3 to TRBJ1-1; D is perhaps TRBD1 (5 bases). The CDR3 length is 17 residues. The V and J ends lost 2 bases and 1 base respectively, with 17 bases between them. The germline V gene has CDR1 SGHTA and CDR2 FQGTGA. The chain's CDR3 is CASSLGRGGGANTEAFF. The CDR3 DNA follows: TGTGCCAGCAGCTTAGGCCGCGGGGGAGGGGCGAACACTGAAGCTTTCTTT.

This chain links TRBV10-3 with TRBJ1-4; 8 nucleotides agree with TRBD1. The germline V gene has CDR1 ENHRY and CDR2 SYGVKD. This CDR3 comprises 17 residues. Trimming removed 4 bases from V and 8 bases from J; junction bases left unmatched: 15. CDR3 nucleotide sequence: TGTGCCATCAGTGCCTCCGAACCGCAGGGGGCCAGGGAAAAACTGTTTTTT. As protein: CAISASEPQGAREKLFF.

This sequence joins TRBV6-5 and TRBJ2-3; 7 positions match TRBD1. Germline loops: CDR1 MNHEY, CDR2 SVGAGI. This CDR3 is 13 amino acids long. The junction had 5 bases not matched to a gene; V was cut back by 5 bases and J by 6 bases. The CDR3 region has the DNA TGTGCCAGCAGTCGACTGACAGGGGATACGCAGTATTTT. Residues: CASSRLTGDTQYF.

V is TRBV13 and J is TRBJ1-4; 7 bases map to TRBD1. CDR1 PRHDT and CDR2 FYEKMQ come from the germline V gene (reference sequence). The CDR3 spans 14 residues. The J segment lost 8 bases and the V segment lost 3 bases, leaving 6 bases of the junction unmatched. This chain's CDR3 is CASSLRQGGEKLFF. The CDR3 DNA follows: TGTGCCAGCAGCTTGCGACAGGGTGGGGAAAAACTGTTTTTT.

This chain's CDR3 is CASSLGGTFISTEAFF. The CDR3 bases are TGTGCCAGCAGCTTAGGGGGGACATTTATTAGCACTGAAGCTTTCTTT. V and J are TRBV7-2 and TRBJ1-1; TRBD1 is a possible D gene (6 bases). The germline gives CDR1 SGHTA, CDR2 FQGNSA. This CDR3 has 16 amino acids. Trimming stripped 1 base from V and 4 bases from J, with 16 bases between.

The DNA of the CDR3 is TGTGCCAGCAGCTCCGCCGGCGGGACAGGGGTCCATGAAGCTTTCTTT. Residues: CASSSAGGTGVHEAFF. The chain combines TRBV11-2 with TRBJ1-1, with TRBD1 identical over 10 bases. Germline assignment: CDR1 SGHAT and CDR2 FQNNGV. J was trimmed by 7 bases and V by 4 bases; bases with no gene match: 12. CDR3 size: 16 residues.

The chain is built from TRBV7-9 and TRBJ1-1; D call uncertain. Germline V gene sequence: CDR1 SEHNR, CDR2 FQNEAQ (reference sequence). V gave up 4 bases and J gave up 0 bases, with 15 bases separating them. The CDR3 has 16 amino acids. CDR3 bases: TGTGCCAGCAGCTCCCTACAGAGCTTCATGAACACTGAAGCTTTCTTT. It codes for CASSSLQSFMNTEAFF.

The gene calls are TRBV29-1 and TRBJ2-5; D might be TRBD1 (6 bases). This CDR3 is built from 12 residues. Trimming stripped 4 bases from V and 6 bases from J, with 12 bases between. CDR1 is SQVTM, CDR2 ANQGSEA, per germline. CDR3 DNA: TGCAGCGTTGTAACAGGGTTGCAGACCCAGTACTTC. Its protein product is CSVVTGLQTQYF.

The genes are TRBV5-1 and TRBJ1-5; possibly TRBD1 for D (5 bases). Germline V gene data show CDR1 as SGHRS and CDR2 as YFSETQ. V shed 3 bases and J shed 5 bases, with 9 bases lying between them. The CDR3 has 13 amino acids. CDR3 loop: CASSWGVDQPQHF. CDR3 bases: TGCGCCAGCAGCTGGGGGGTCGATCAGCCCCAGCATTTT.

The chain combines TRBV19 with TRBJ1-3; D gene unclear. V lost 6 bases, J lost 2 bases, and 14 bases lay in between. Germline V lookup: CDR1 LNHDA, CDR2 SQIVND (reference sequence). This CDR3 comprises 15 residues. The CDR3 loop reads CASRTLGIAGNTIYF. CDR3 bases: TGTGCCAGTAGGACTTTGGGTATCGCTGGAAACACCATATATTTT.

This clone has a handful of counts. The chain couples TRBV18 to TRBJ1-2; D is unclear. The CDR3 has 13 residues. The germline CDR1 and CDR2 sequences are KGHSH and LQKENI. Between the trimmed V and J ends, which lost 4 bases and 6 bases, there was a span of 12 bases. The CDR3 region has the DNA TGTGCCAGCTCACAAGGTGGAGGAGATGGCTACACCTTC. Translated, it gives CASSQGGGDGYTF.

V usage is TRBV12-3 or TRBV12-4 and J usage is TRBJ1-2; no reliable D call. The V gene lost 3 bases and the J gene lost 7 bases, with 12 bases spanning the gap. The CDR3 contains 13 residues. DNA of the CDR3: TGTGCCAGCAGTTTCGGAGGGATGCGTGGCTACACCTTC. It encodes CASSFGGMRGYTF.

The genes are TRBV27 and TRBJ1-5; 9 bases match TRBD1. Germline-derived CDR1 and CDR2 are MNHEY and SMNVEV (reference sequence). V gave up 6 bases and J gave up 5 bases; unmatched junction bases: 5. The CDR3 extends over 14 amino acids. The CDR3 region has the DNA TGTGCCAGCAGACGACAGGGGGTCGATCAGCCCCAGCATTTT. Protein: CASRRQGVDQPQHF.

The chain has TRBV6-1 and TRBJ1-2; the D is unclear. The germline V gene has CDR1 MNHNS and CDR2 SASEGT. The V end lost 1 base, the J end lost 4 bases, and 4 bases lay between the germline ends. The CDR3 is made up of 12 amino acids. This chain's CDR3 is CASSEDIYGYTF. The CDR3 DNA reads TGTGCCAGCAGTGAAGACATCTATGGCTACACCTTC.

V usage is TRBV28 and J usage is TRBJ2-5; maybe TRBD1 (5 bases). Per the germline V gene, CDR1 is MDHEN and CDR2 is SYDVKM. Trimming cost V 8 bases and J 2 bases, with 18 bases left between them. The length of the CDR3 is 15 residues. The CDR3 DNA sequence: TGTGCCAGCGGAGTGGGGCAGGCCCTACAAGAGACCCAGTACTTC. As protein: CASGVGQALQETQYF. The variable domain in full, completed from reference TRBV28 and TRBJ2-5, reads DVKVTQSSRYLVKRTGEKVFLECVQDMDHENMFWYRQDPGLGLRLIYFSYDVKMKEKGDIPEGYSVSREKKERFSLILESASTNQTSMYLCASGVGQALQETQYFGPGTRLLVL.

V and J are TRBV28 and TRBJ2-7; D is perhaps TRBD2 (6 bases). The CDR3 is 15 residues long. Trimming took off 3 bases at V and 7 bases at J, with 19 bases between the two ends. Per the germline V gene, CDR1 is MDHEN and CDR2 is SYDVKM. Written as DNA, the CDR3 is TGTGCCAGCAGTTTGGGGGGAACGGGAGTATATGAGCAGTACTTC. This sequence encodes CASSLGGTGVYEQYF.

This chain links TRBV7-8 with TRBJ2-3; a possible D gene is TRBD1 (5 bases). Germline CDR1 SGHVS, CDR2 FQNEAQ. Trimming took 4 bases from V and 1 from J, leaving 12 bases between them. The length of the CDR3 is 15 residues. CDR3 nucleotides: TGTGCCAGCAGCTCTCAAACAGGCGGCACAGATACGCAGTATTTT. As protein: CASSSQTGGTDTQYF.

The chain has TRBV7-2 and TRBJ1-1, with D possibly TRBD1 on 5 matching bases. Per germline, CDR1 SGHTA and CDR2 FQGNSA. This CDR3 has 14 amino acids. V was shortened by 3 bases and J by 4 bases, with 12 bases between the two germline ends. The chain's CDR3 is CASSFEGAPTEAFF. The CDR3 nucleotides read TGTGCCAGCAGCTTCGAAGGGGCGCCCACTGAAGCTTTCTTT.

The chain links TRBV7-9 to TRBJ1-5, with no clear D. The CDR3 spans 17 residues. Germline V gene lookup returns CDR1 SEHNR and CDR2 FQNEAQ (reference sequence). V was clipped by 1 base and J by 0 bases, with 13 bases between them. The chain's CDR3 is CASSLDPSGYSNQPQHF. CDR3 DNA: TGTGCCAGCAGCTTAGACCCGTCGGGGTATAGCAATCAGCCCCAGCATTTT.

J is TRBJ1-6 and V is TRBV5-1, with TRBD1 matching 7 bases. CDR3 length equals 15 residues. Germline loops: CDR1 SGHRS, CDR2 YFSETQ. After removal of 0 bases from V and 7 bases from J, the junction contained 4 bases not matched to a gene. The CDR3 region has the DNA TGCGCCAGCAGCTTGGGGACAGGATCGAATTCACCCCTCCACTTT. Translated, it gives CASSLGTGSNSPLHF.

The chain carries TRBV29-1 and TRBJ2-7, with TRBD2 identical over 10 bases. V lost 4 bases to trimming and J lost 2 bases; unmatched junction nucleotides: 11. The CDR3 covers 16 residues. CDR1 and CDR2 from the germline V gene are SQVTM and ANQGSEA. The CDR3 is CSVVDWVLAGAYEQYF. In DNA, the CDR3 is TGCAGCGTTGTTGATTGGGTGCTAGCGGGAGCCTACGAGCAGTACTTC.

The chain is built from TRBV7-2 and TRBJ1-1, with D possibly being TRBD1 (5 bases). The CDR3 runs to 13 residues. Trimming removed 8 bases from V and 3 bases from J, with 13 bases in between. The V gene's germline CDR1 is SGHTA and CDR2 FQGNSA. In DNA form, the CDR3 reads TGTGCCAGCGGGGACTTAAGAGACACTGAAGCTTTCTTT. This encodes CASGDLRDTEAFF.